The 24 T cell receptor beta chains presented below share a single source sample, sequenced in a study of blood T cell repertoires in COVID-19. The protocol was immunoSEQ multiplex PCR, while the TCRdb copy is restricted to in-frame clones and leaves out a portion. The sample lists 110,000 or so clones, more than 75% seen once, with 3% to 3.5% in the top ten. The sequenced sample consisted of peripheral blood. These receptors all come from a man aged 40-49 years with acute or convalescent COVID-19.

This clone has just one count. The J gene is TRBJ2-1, the V gene TRBV24-1; 13 nucleotides agree with TRBD2. Germline CDR1 reads KGHDR; CDR2 reads SFDVKD. The junction had 6 bases not matched to a gene; V was cut back by 3 bases and J by 5 bases. There are 17 residues in the CDR3. The CDR3 bases are TGTGCCACCAGTGATACGACTAGCGGGGGGTCAAACAATGAGCAGTTCTTC. Protein: CATSDTTSGGSNNEQFF.

The chain combines TRBV4-2 with TRBJ2-3; 12 bases line up with TRBD2. V gave up 4 bases and J gave up 2 bases; unmatched junction bases: 4. The CDR3 loop spans 16 amino acids. Germline V gene sequence: CDR1 LGHNA, CDR2 YNFKEQ. CDR3 residues: CASSPTSGGNTDTQYF. CDR3 in DNA: TGTGCCAGCAGCCCAACTAGCGGGGGGAACACAGATACGCAGTATTTT.

The rearrangement links TRBV6-1 to TRBJ2-1, with TRBD2 matching over 12 bases. The CDR3 runs 15 residues. Germline loops: CDR1 MNHNS, CDR2 SASEGT. With 6 bases clipped from V and 6 bases from J, the junction kept 6 bases outside the gene matches. This chain's CDR3 is CASSWTSGASNEQFF. The CDR3 coding sequence is TGTGCCAGCAGCTGGACTAGCGGGGCTTCCAATGAGCAGTTCTTC.

This clone came up once. The chain combines TRBV5-8 with TRBJ2-3; no reliable D call. The V and J ends lost 0 bases and 6 bases respectively, with 8 bases between them. Germline V gives CDR1 SGHTS, CDR2 YDEGEE. The CDR3 is 13 amino acids. The CDR3 DNA follows: TGTGCCAGCAGCTTGGAGGCGAGGGATACGCAGTATTTT. The encoded protein is CASSLEARDTQYF.

V usage is TRBV3-1 (or the pseudogene TRBV3-2) and J usage is TRBJ1-2; unclear D gene. Trimming left V 1 base short and J 7 bases short, with 16 bases between. In germline, CDR1 is LGHDT, CDR2 YNNKEL (reference sequence). The CDR3 consists of 15 residues. In DNA form, the CDR3 reads TGTGCCAGCAGCCAAGTTTTTCGGTTCCGGGGTGGCTACACCTTC. Amino acids: CASSQVFRFRGGYTF.

The gene calls are TRBV29-1 and TRBJ1-1, with 11 bases identical to TRBD1. The CDR3 is 14 amino acids. Germline-derived CDR1 and CDR2 are SQVTM and ANQGSEA. V shed 4 bases and J 7 bases; nucleotides not matched to a gene: 8. CDR3 in DNA: TGCAGCGTTGTCGGACAGGGGGCGGAATATGAAGCTTTCTTT. Translated: CSVVGQGAEYEAFF. Supplemented by reference TRBV29-1 and TRBJ1-1, the full variable domain reads SAVISQKPSRDICQRGTSLTIQCQVDSQVTMMFWYRQQPGQSLTLIATANQGSEATYESGFVIDKFPISRPNLTFSTLTVSNMSPEDSSIYLCSVVGQGAEYEAFFGQGTRLTVV.

The chain couples TRBV2 to TRBJ1-2, with D maybe TRBD1 (5 bases). Trimming shortened V by 8 bases and J by 2 bases, and 15 bases separated the two germline ends. CDR3 size: 14 residues. CDR1 and CDR2 from the germline V gene are SNHLY and FYNNEI. CDR3 region: CASRVSGLNYGYTF. As DNA, the CDR3 is TGTGCCAGCCGAGTTTCAGGGCTAAACTATGGCTACACCTTC.

The V and J genes are TRBV9 and TRBJ2-3; no clear D. The CDR3 is 14 amino acids. V was clipped by 4 bases and J by 3 bases, with 12 bases between them. CDR1 and CDR2 (germline): SGDLS, YYNGEE. This CDR3 reads CASSSRSGTDTQYF. The CDR3 bases are TGTGCCAGCAGCTCTAGGAGTGGAACAGATACGCAGTATTTT. Based on the CDR3 plus reference TRBV9 and TRBJ2-3, the full variable domain is DSGVTQTPKHLITATGQRVTLRCSPRSGDLSVYWYQQSLDQGLQFLIQYYNGEERAKGNILERFSAQQFPDLHSELNLSSLELGDSALYFCASSSRSGTDTQYFGPGTRLTVL.

This clone showed up just once. This chain connects TRBV7-2 to TRBJ2-3; 12 nucleotides agree with TRBD2. CDR3 length: 17 amino acids. Germline CDR1 reads SGHTA; CDR2 reads FQGNSA. V lost 1 base to trimming and J lost 4 bases; unmatched junction nucleotides: 6. The CDR3 bases are TGTGCCAGCAGCTTAGGTCTTTCTAGCGGGGGGGCAGATACGCAGTATTTT. It yields the protein CASSLGLSSGGADTQYF. Full variable domain (remainder filled in from reference TRBV7-2 and TRBJ2-3): GAGVSQSPSNKVTEKGKDVELRCDPISGHTALYWYRQSLGQGLEFLIYFQGNSAPDKSGLPSDRFSAERTGGSVSTLTIQRTQQEDSAVYLCASSLGLSSGGADTQYFGPGTRLTVL.

This clone was seen once. The V gene is TRBV6-5, the J gene TRBJ1-1; 7 bases map to TRBD1. Germline CDR1 MNHEY, CDR2 SVGAGI. The CDR3 loop spans 14 amino acids. V was clipped by 7 bases and J by 2 bases; unmatched bases: 7. The CDR3 sequence is CASTDRPPNTEAFF. CDR3 in DNA: TGTGCCAGCACGGACAGGCCCCCAAACACTGAAGCTTTCTTT.

The V call is TRBV19, the J call TRBJ1-3, with 8 bases aligning to TRBD1. Looked up from germline, CDR1 is LNHDA and CDR2 is SQIVND (reference sequence). J gave up 0 bases and V 9 bases, and 4 bases lay outside the gene matches. The CDR3 runs 14 residues. CDR3 DNA sequence: TGTGCCAGCCGGGGACAGGCCTCTGGAAACACCATATATTTT. Residues: CASRGQASGNTIYF.

This chain links TRBV24-1 with TRBJ2-3; no firm D call. V shed 4 bases and J shed 4 bases, with 8 bases lying between them. The V gene's germline CDR1 is KGHDR and CDR2 SFDVKD. The CDR3 runs 13 residues. The CDR3 spells CATSDPVADTQYF. The DNA of the CDR3 is TGTGCCACCAGTGACCCGGTCGCAGATACGCAGTATTTT.

The rearrangement uses TRBV6-4 and TRBJ1-1, with a possible D match to TRBD1 (5 bases). Trimming took 3 bases from V and 4 from J, leaving 9 bases between them. The CDR3 loop spans 13 amino acids. Germline CDR1 and CDR2: MRHNA and SNTAGT. DNA of the CDR3: TGTGCCAGCAGTGAGCGCGGGGGCACTGAAGCTTTCTTT. Translation gives CASSERGGTEAFF.

The chain has TRBV7-9 and TRBJ1-1; the D is unclear. The CDR3 runs 13 residues. Trimming cost V 3 bases and J 4 bases, with 9 bases left between them. Germline lookup yields CDR1 SEHNR and CDR2 FQNEAQ (reference sequence). The CDR3 protein is CASSLNGGTEAFF. Here the CDR3 DNA reads TGTGCCAGCAGCTTGAATGGAGGCACTGAAGCTTTCTTT.

The chain carries TRBV7-2 and TRBJ2-1; TRBD1 matches at 9 bases. Germline V gene sequence: CDR1 SGHTA, CDR2 FQGNSA. V lost 4 bases, J lost 4 bases, and 5 bases stayed unmatched. The CDR3 spans 15 residues. In DNA form, the CDR3 reads TGTGCCAGCAGCTCGGACAGGGGTTCATACAATGAGCAGTTCTTC. Amino acids: CASSSDRGSYNEQFF. Combining the CDR3 with reference TRBV7-2 and TRBJ2-1 gives the whole variable domain GAGVSQSPSNKVTEKGKDVELRCDPISGHTALYWYRQSLGQGLEFLIYFQGNSAPDKSGLPSDRFSAERTGGSVSTLTIQRTQQEDSAVYLCASSSDRGSYNEQFFGPGTRLTVL.

The gene calls are TRBV4-3 and TRBJ1-5, with 9 bases that match TRBD1. V dropped 0 bases and J dropped 5; count of bases not matched to a gene: 8. Germline V lookup: CDR1 LGHNA, CDR2 YSLEER. The CDR3 is 17 residues long. CDR3 residues: CASSQDVTGGSYQPQHF. The CDR3, as DNA: TGCGCCAGCAGCCAAGATGTGACAGGGGGGAGTTATCAGCCCCAGCATTTT.

This clone came up once. The chain links TRBV7-9 to TRBJ2-1; 10 positions agree with TRBD2. This CDR3 spans 16 amino acids. CDR1 and CDR2 (germline): SEHNR, FQNEAQ (reference sequence). V was clipped by 5 bases and J by 4 bases; unmatched bases: 8. Here the CDR3 reads CASSPPSGGFYNEQFF. For the CDR3, the DNA is TGTGCCAGCAGCCCCCCTAGCGGGGGATTTTACAATGAGCAGTTCTTC.

The chain uses TRBV11-2 and TRBJ1-6; 7 nucleotides agree with TRBD1. The CDR3 runs 15 residues. V lost 6 bases, J lost 5 bases, and 7 bases stayed unmatched. The germline gives CDR1 SGHAT, CDR2 FQNNGV. CDR3 amino acids: CASRLPGQNNSPLHF. In DNA, the CDR3 is TGTGCCAGCAGGTTGCCGGGACAGAATAATTCACCCCTCCACTTT. Complete variable domain (other parts from reference TRBV11-2 and TRBJ1-6): EAGVAQSPRYKIIEKRQSVAFWCNPISGHATLYWYQQILGQGPKLLIQFQNNGVVDDSQLPKDRFSAERLKGVDSTLKIQPAKLEDSAVYLCASRLPGQNNSPLHFGNGTRLTVT.

This clone was recorded only once. V usage is TRBV6-2 or TRBV6-3 and J usage is TRBJ2-7; perhaps TRBD1 as D (7 bases). The germline V gene encodes CDR1 MNHEY and CDR2 SVGEGT. V was clipped by 2 bases and J by 11 bases, with 10 bases between them. CDR3 length equals 11 residues. CDR3 loop: CASSYGRGEYF. The CDR3 region has the DNA TGTGCCAGCAGTTACGGCAGGGGGGAGTACTTC.

This clone has just one count. The chain couples TRBV18 to TRBJ1-1, with D perhaps matching TRBD1 (5 bases). This CDR3 comprises 14 residues. Deletions cut 6 bases from V and 1 base from J, with 12 bases between. Per germline, CDR1 KGHSH and CDR2 LQKENI. The CDR3 loop reads CASSRDASNTEAFF. DNA of the CDR3: TGTGCCAGCTCGCGGGACGCATCGAACACTGAAGCTTTCTTT. Filled out from reference TRBV18 and TRBJ1-1, the complete variable domain reads NAGVMQNPRHLVRRRGQEARLRCSPMKGHSHVYWYRQLPEEGLKFMVYLQKENIIDESGMPKERFSAEFPKEGPSILRIQQVVRGDSAAYFCASSRDASNTEAFFGQGTRLTVV.

The chain joins TRBV7-6 to TRBJ2-7; unclear D gene. The length of the CDR3 is 14 residues. V lost 5 bases and J lost 2, with 13 bases in between. CDR1 is SGHVS and CDR2 is FNYEAQ in the germline V gene. CDR3 loop: CASSQTGLAYEQYF. The DNA of the CDR3 is TGTGCCAGCAGCCAGACCGGGTTAGCCTACGAGCAGTACTTC.

This chain joins TRBV7-3 and TRBJ1-5, with D hard to call. The CDR3 has 13 amino acids. V was cut by 2 bases and J by 5 bases, with 7 bases left in between. Germline assignment: CDR1 SGHTA and CDR2 FQGTGA. Here the CDR3 reads CASSLERDQPQHF. The CDR3 bases are TGTGCCAGCAGCTTAGAGAGGGATCAGCCCCAGCATTTT.

The chain links TRBV27 to TRBJ1-2, with D possibly being TRBD1 (6 bases). V shed 6 bases and J shed 6 bases, with 11 bases lying between them. The CDR3 is made up of 12 amino acids. Germline V gene data show CDR1 as MNHEY and CDR2 as SMNVEV (reference sequence). The CDR3 here is CASSAAGDGYTF. The DNA of the CDR3 is TGTGCCAGCAGCGCGGCAGGGGATGGCTACACCTTC.

V usage is TRBV28 and J usage is TRBJ2-7, with 10 bases identical to TRBD1. Germline V CDR1 and CDR2: MDHEN, SYDVKM. The CDR3 spans 14 residues. After removal of 5 bases from V and 6 bases from J, the junction contained 7 bases not matched to a gene. CDR3 amino acids: CASSPRTGGGEQYF. Here the CDR3 DNA reads TGTGCCAGCAGTCCGCGGACAGGGGGGGGCGAGCAGTACTTC. The full variable domain, rest sourced from reference TRBV28 and TRBJ2-7, is DVKVTQSSRYLVKRTGEKVFLECVQDMDHENMFWYRQDPGLGLRLIYFSYDVKMKEKGDIPEGYSVSREKKERFSLILESASTNQTSMYLCASSPRTGGGEQYFGPGTRLTVT.